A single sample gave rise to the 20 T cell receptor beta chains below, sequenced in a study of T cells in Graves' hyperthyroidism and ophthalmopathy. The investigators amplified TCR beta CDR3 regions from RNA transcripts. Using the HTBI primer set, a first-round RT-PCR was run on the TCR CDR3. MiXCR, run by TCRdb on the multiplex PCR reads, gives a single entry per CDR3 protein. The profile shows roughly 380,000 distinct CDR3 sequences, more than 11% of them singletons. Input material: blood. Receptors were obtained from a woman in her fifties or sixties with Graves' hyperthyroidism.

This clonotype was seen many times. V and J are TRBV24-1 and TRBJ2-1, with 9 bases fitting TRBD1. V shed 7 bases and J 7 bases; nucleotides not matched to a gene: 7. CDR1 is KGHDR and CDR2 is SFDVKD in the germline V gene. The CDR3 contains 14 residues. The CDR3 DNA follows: TGTGCCACCAGCCGGGACAGGGTCTTAAATGAGCAGTTCTTC. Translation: CATSRDRVLNEQFF.

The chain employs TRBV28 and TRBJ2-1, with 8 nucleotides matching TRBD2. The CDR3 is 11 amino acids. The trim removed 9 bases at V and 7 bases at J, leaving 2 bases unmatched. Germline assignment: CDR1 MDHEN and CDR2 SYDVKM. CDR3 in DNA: TGTGCCAGAGAGCGGGAGAATGAGCAGTTCTTC. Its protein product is CARERENEQFF. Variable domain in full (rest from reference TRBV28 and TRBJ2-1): DVKVTQSSRYLVKRTGEKVFLECVQDMDHENMFWYRQDPGLGLRLIYFSYDVKMKEKGDIPEGYSVSREKKERFSLILESASTNQTSMYLCARERENEQFFGPGTRLTVL.

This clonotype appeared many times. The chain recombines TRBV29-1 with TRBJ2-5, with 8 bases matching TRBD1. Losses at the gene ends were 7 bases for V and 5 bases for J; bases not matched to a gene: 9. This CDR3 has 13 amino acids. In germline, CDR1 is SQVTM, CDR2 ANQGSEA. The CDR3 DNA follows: TGCAGCGGGAGACAGGGGTTTGGGGAGACCCAGTACTTC. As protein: CSGRQGFGETQYF.

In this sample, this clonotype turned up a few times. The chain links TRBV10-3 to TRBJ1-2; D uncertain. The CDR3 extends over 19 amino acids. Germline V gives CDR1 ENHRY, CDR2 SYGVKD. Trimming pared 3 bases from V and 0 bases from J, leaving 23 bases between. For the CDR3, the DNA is TGTGCCATCAGTGAACGAAGGACCGTCCGAACTCTTGCTAACTATGGCTACACCTTC. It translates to CAISERRTVRTLANYGYTF.

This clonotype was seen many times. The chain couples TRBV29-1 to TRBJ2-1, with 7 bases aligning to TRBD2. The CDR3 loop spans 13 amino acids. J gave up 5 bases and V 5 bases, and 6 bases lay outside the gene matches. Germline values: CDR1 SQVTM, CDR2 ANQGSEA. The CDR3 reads CSVPGLGDNEQFF. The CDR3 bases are TGCAGCGTTCCCGGACTAGGTGACAATGAGCAGTTCTTC.

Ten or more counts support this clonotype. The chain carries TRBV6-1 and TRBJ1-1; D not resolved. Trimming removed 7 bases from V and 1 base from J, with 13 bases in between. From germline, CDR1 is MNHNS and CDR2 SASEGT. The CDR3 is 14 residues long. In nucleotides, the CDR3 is TGTGCCAGCAAAACAGTTATTACGAACACTGAAGCTTTCTTT. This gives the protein CASKTVITNTEAFF.

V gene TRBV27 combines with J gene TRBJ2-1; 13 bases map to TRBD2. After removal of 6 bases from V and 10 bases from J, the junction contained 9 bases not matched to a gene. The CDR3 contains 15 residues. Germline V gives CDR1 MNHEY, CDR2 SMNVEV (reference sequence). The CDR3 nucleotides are TGTGCCAGCAGCGCCGGACTAGCGGGAGTCTACGAGCAGTTCTTC. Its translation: CASSAGLAGVYEQFF.

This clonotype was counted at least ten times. CDR3 DNA sequence: TGTGCCAGCAGTTTAAAGGCCGCCGGCAATCAGCCCCAGCATTTT. It translates to CASSLKAAGNQPQHF. The chain links TRBV12-3 or TRBV12-4 to TRBJ1-5; D is uncertain. V lost 2 bases and J 2 bases, leaving 10 bases between the germline ends. The CDR3 has 15 amino acids.

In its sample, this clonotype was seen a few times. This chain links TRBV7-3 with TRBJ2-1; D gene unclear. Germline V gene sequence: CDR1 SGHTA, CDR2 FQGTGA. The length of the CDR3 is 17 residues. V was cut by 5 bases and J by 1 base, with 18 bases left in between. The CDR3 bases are TGTGCCAGCAGCCCGACGCAACAGCTACCTTCCTACAATGAGCAGTTCTTC. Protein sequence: CASSPTQQLPSYNEQFF.

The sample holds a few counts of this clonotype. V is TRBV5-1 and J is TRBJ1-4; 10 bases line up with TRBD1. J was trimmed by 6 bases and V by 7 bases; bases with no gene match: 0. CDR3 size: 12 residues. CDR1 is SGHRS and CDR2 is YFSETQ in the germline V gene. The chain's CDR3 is CASGTGDEKLFF. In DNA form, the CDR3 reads TGCGCCAGCGGGACAGGGGATGAAAAACTGTTTTTT.

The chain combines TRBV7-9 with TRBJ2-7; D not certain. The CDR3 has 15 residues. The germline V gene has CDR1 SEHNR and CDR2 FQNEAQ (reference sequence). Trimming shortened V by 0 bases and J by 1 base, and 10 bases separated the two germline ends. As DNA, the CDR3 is TGTGCCAGCAGCTTAGCTCGGACGGGTTCCTACGAGCAGTACTTC. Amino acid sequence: CASSLARTGSYEQYF.

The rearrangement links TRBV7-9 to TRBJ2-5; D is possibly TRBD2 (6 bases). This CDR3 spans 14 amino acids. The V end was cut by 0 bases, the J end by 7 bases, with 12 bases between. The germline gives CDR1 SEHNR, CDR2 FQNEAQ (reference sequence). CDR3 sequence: CASSLARRGGTQYF. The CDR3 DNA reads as TGTGCCAGCAGCTTAGCTCGACGGGGAGGGACCCAGTACTTC.

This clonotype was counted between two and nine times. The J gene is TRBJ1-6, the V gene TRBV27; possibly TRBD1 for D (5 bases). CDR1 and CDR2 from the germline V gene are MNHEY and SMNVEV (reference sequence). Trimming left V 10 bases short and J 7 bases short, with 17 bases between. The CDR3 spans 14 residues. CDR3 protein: CATRDPGPNSPLHF. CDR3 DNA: TGTGCCACCCGGGACCCCGGACCGAATTCACCCCTCCACTTT.

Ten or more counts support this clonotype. The CDR3 is CSARLAATYEQYF. The CDR3 coding sequence is TGCAGTGCTAGACTAGCGGCTACCTACGAGCAGTACTTC. This rearrangement joins TRBV20-1 to TRBJ2-7, with TRBD2 identical over 7 bases. CDR1 DFQATT and CDR2 SNEGSKA come from the germline V gene (reference sequence). CDR3 length equals 13 residues. Unmatched junction bases numbered 3, after V lost 2 bases and J lost 2 bases.

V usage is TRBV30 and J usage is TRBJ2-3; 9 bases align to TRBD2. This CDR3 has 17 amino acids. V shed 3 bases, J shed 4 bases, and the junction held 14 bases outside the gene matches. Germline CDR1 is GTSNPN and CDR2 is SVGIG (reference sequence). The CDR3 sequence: CAWSPIGAGGPPDTQYF. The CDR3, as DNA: TGTGCCTGGAGCCCAATCGGCGCGGGAGGGCCCCCAGATACGCAGTATTTT.

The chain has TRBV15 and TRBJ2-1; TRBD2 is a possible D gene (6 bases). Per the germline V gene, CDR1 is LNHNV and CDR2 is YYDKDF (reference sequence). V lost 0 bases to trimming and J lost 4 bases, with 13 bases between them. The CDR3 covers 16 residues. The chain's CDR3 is CATSRDLSGVYNEQFF. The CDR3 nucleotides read TGTGCCACCAGCAGAGATCTTAGCGGAGTATACAATGAGCAGTTCTTC.

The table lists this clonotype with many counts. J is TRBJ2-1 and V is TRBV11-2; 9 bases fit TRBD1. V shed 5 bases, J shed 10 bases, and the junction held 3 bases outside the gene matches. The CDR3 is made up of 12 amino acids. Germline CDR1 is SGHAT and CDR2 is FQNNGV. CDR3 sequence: CASSVDRGEQFF. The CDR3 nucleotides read TGTGCCAGCAGCGTCGACAGGGGGGAGCAGTTCTTC.

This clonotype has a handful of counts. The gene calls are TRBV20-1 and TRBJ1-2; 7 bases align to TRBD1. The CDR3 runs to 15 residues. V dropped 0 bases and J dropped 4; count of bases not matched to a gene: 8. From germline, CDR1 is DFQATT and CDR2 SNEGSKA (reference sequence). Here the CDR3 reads CSARDPRQGRYGYTF. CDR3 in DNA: TGCAGTGCTAGAGATCCCCGACAGGGCCGCTATGGCTACACCTTC.

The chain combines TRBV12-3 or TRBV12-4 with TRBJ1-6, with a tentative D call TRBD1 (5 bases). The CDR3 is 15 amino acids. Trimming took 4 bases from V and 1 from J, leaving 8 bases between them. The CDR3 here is CASSYGGSYNSPLHF. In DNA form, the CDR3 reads TGTGCCAGCAGTTACGGGGGATCCTATAATTCACCCCTCCACTTT.

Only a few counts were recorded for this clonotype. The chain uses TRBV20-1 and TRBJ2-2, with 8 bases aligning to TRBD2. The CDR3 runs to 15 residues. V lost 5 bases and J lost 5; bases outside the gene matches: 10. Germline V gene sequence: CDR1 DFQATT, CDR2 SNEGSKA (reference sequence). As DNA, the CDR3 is TGCAGTGCTTTTAGCGGGACCTCCGGGACCGGGGAGCTGTTTTTT. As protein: CSAFSGTSGTGELFF.